The 23 T cell receptor beta chains below were found in one sample sequenced in a study of cytotoxic CD8 clonotypes in ibrutinib-treated CLL. Libraries were prepared by immunoSEQ multiplex PCR; TCRdb keeps only in-frame clonotypes and omits some of them. The sample has roughly 100,000 clones, about 78% seen once. The sequencing here drew on PBMCs, taken after 12 months of ibrutinib treatment. The receptors were gathered from a human donor with chronic lymphocytic leukemia.

V is TRBV6-6 and J is TRBJ2-2; 7 bases fit TRBD1. Germline V gives CDR1 MNHNY, CDR2 SVGAGI (reference sequence). The J segment lost 4 bases and the V segment lost 6 bases, leaving 11 bases of the junction unmatched. The CDR3 sequence is 16 residues long. CDR3 DNA: TGTGCCAGCAGAACCCTACAGGGGTTTGCCACCGGGGAGCTGTTTTTT. It is translated as CASRTLQGFATGELFF.

The V and J genes are TRBV11-2 and TRBJ2-1, with 10 bases aligning to TRBD2. The CDR3 loop spans 17 amino acids. V shed 3 bases and J 8 bases; nucleotides not matched to a gene: 13. The germline CDR1 and CDR2 sequences are SGHAT and FQNNGV. CDR3 sequence reads: CASSFTPGTSASDEQFF. CDR3 DNA: TGTGCCAGCAGCTTTACGCCCGGGACTAGCGCTTCGGATGAGCAGTTCTTC.

The J gene is TRBJ1-2, the V gene TRBV5-4, with D hard to call. The CDR3 runs 13 residues. Trimming pared 0 bases from V and 4 bases from J, leaving 7 bases between. The germline V gene has CDR1 SGHNT and CDR2 YYREEE (reference sequence). The CDR3 region is CASSLDRFYGYTF. The CDR3 bases are TGTGCCAGCAGCTTGGACAGATTCTATGGCTACACCTTC.

This chain joins TRBV7-8 and TRBJ2-1; a weak D match, TRBD2 (6 bases). The V end was cut by 5 bases, the J end by 4 bases, with 15 bases between. This CDR3 is built from 15 residues. CDR1 and CDR2 from the germline V gene are SGHVS and FQNEAQ. The chain's CDR3 is CASSPGGLLYNEQFF. The CDR3 DNA reads as TGTGCCAGCAGCCCCGGGGGACTCCTGTACAATGAGCAGTTCTTC.

This rearrangement joins TRBV18 to TRBJ2-7, with D hard to call. CDR1 is KGHSH and CDR2 is LQKENI in the germline V gene. The CDR3 contains 15 residues. V dropped 3 bases and J dropped 3 bases, with 15 bases sitting between them. The CDR3 loop reads CASSPPEGLGYEQYF. CDR3 nucleotides: TGTGCCAGCTCACCCCCGGAAGGGTTAGGCTACGAGCAGTACTTC.

This clone was detected a few times. At the DNA level, this CDR3 is encoded by other sequences in the same sample as well. The V call is TRBV7-9, the J call TRBJ1-5; 8 nucleotides agree with TRBD1. Germline CDR1 SEHNR, CDR2 FQNEAQ (reference sequence). V was pared by 5 bases and J by 2 bases, with 5 bases of the junction left unmatched. The CDR3 runs to 15 residues. The CDR3 nucleotides are TGTGCCAGCAGCCAAGGACAGGGAGGCAATCAGCCCCAGCATTTT. It yields the protein CASSQGQGGNQPQHF.

A few counts support this clone. The chain couples TRBV9 to TRBJ1-6; D remains ambiguous. V lost 0 bases, J lost 11 bases, and 9 bases lay in between. Germline values: CDR1 SGDLS, CDR2 YYNGEE. This CDR3 spans 13 amino acids. This CDR3 is CASSVEGLPPLHF. CDR3 bases: TGTGCCAGCAGCGTAGAAGGCCTACCACCCCTCCACTTT.

V usage is TRBV6-1 and J usage is TRBJ1-6; D is possibly TRBD1 (5 bases). V was cut by 2 bases and J by 0 bases, with 14 bases left in between. The CDR3 has 18 amino acids. Looked up from germline, CDR1 is MNHNS and CDR2 is SASEGT. This CDR3 reads CASSEMQGQSSYNSPLHF. CDR3 nucleotides: TGTGCCAGCAGTGAAATGCAGGGCCAGAGCTCCTATAATTCACCCCTCCACTTT.

The chain links TRBV4-3 to TRBJ2-1; 9 bases match TRBD2. Germline V gene sequence: CDR1 LGHNA, CDR2 YSLEER. The CDR3 spans 13 residues. V lost 3 bases and J lost 9; bases outside the gene matches: 3. CDR3: CASSQIAGVEQFF. CDR3 coding DNA: TGCGCCAGCAGCCAGATAGCGGGGGTTGAGCAGTTCTTC.

The chain is built from TRBV6-5 and TRBJ2-7; 9 positions agree with TRBD1. This CDR3 region has 16 residues. Trimming at V came to 1 base and at J to 2 bases, leaving 6 bases not matched to a gene. Looked up from germline, CDR1 is MNHEY and CDR2 is SVGAGI. The CDR3: CASSYWGRTGAYEQYF. As DNA, the CDR3 is TGTGCCAGCAGTTACTGGGGGCGGACAGGGGCCTACGAGCAGTACTTC.

The genes are TRBV7-2 and TRBJ2-7, with unresolved D. The CDR3 length is 13 residues. Germline CDR1 and CDR2: SGHTA and FQGNSA. The V end lost 4 bases, the J end lost 7 bases, and 14 bases lay between the germline ends. The CDR3 here is CASSSPGRREQYF. Here the CDR3 DNA reads TGTGCCAGCAGCTCCCCCGGGCGCCGGGAGCAGTACTTC.

This clone was recorded once. The V call is TRBV7-3, the J call TRBJ2-6; 7 bases are a match to TRBD1. The CDR3 covers 16 residues. Germline-derived CDR1 and CDR2 are SGHTA and FQGTGA. With V trimmed by 5 bases and J by 4 bases, 8 bases remained unmatched. The CDR3 sequence is CASSVDRVSGANVLTF. The CDR3 DNA reads TGTGCCAGCAGCGTAGACAGGGTCTCCGGGGCCAACGTCCTGACTTTC.

The rearrangement uses TRBV6-5 and TRBJ1-4, with D unclear. The CDR3 totals 16 residues. V lost 2 bases and J 7 bases, leaving 17 bases between the germline ends. CDR1 is MNHEY, CDR2 SVGAGI, per germline. CDR3 loop: CASSYGGATAGEKLFF. The CDR3 nucleotides are TGTGCCAGCAGTTACGGAGGTGCCACAGCGGGTGAAAAACTGTTTTTT.

The chain uses TRBV10-3 and TRBJ2-5; D is perhaps TRBD1 (6 bases). The germline CDR1 and CDR2 sequences are ENHRY and SYGVKD. The V and J ends lost 6 bases and 1 base respectively, with 15 bases between them. This CDR3 is built from 15 residues. The CDR3 loop is CAISEYRDTQETQYF. CDR3 sequence (DNA): TGTGCCATCAGCGAATACCGGGACACCCAAGAGACCCAGTACTTC.

CDR3 residues: CASSLAPGQGARFF. DNA for the CDR3: TGTGCCAGCAGCTTAGCCCCGGGACAGGGGGCTCGGTTCTTC. This chain uses TRBV7-2 with TRBJ2-1; 12 nucleotides agree with TRBD1. Germline V gene sequence: CDR1 SGHTA, CDR2 FQGNSA. V lost 0 bases and J lost 15; bases outside the gene matches: 6. CDR3 length equals 14 residues.

The chain joins TRBV28 to TRBJ1-1; D gene uncertain. V gave up 5 bases and J gave up 1 base, with 2 bases separating them. The CDR3 spans 11 residues. The germline gives CDR1 MDHEN, CDR2 SYDVKM. CDR3 DNA: TGTGCCAGCAGTCAGAACACTGAAGCTTTCTTT. Its protein is CASSQNTEAFF.

The genes are TRBV7-2 and TRBJ2-1; D remains ambiguous. There are 17 residues in the CDR3. The ends were cut back, 2 bases at V and 6 bases at J, with 20 bases in the middle. Per the germline V gene, CDR1 is SGHTA and CDR2 is FQGNSA. In nucleotides, the CDR3 is TGTGCCAGCAGCTTAAGGCCCACCGTGGCCCGACGCAATGAGCAGTTCTTC. This gives the protein CASSLRPTVARRNEQFF.

This clone occurred a few times. In DNA, the CDR3 is TGTGCCAGCAGTTTATCGGGGGTAATGAACACTGAAGCTTTCTTT. Its translation: CASSLSGVMNTEAFF. The chain couples TRBV27 to TRBJ1-1, with D maybe TRBD1 (5 bases). Germline CDR1 reads MNHEY; CDR2 reads SMNVEV (reference sequence). Trimming stripped 0 bases from V and 0 bases from J, with 8 bases between. CDR3 length: 15 amino acids.

V and J are TRBV27 and TRBJ2-1, with 7 positions matching TRBD1. The CDR3 is 17 amino acids. Per germline, CDR1 MNHEY and CDR2 SMNVEV (reference sequence). Unmatched junction bases numbered 16, after V lost 6 bases and J lost 5 bases. The CDR3: CASSIIPTGARNNEQFF. DNA of the CDR3: TGTGCCAGCAGCATAATCCCAACAGGGGCCCGTAACAATGAGCAGTTCTTC.

The V call is TRBV7-2, the J call TRBJ2-3; TRBD2 matches at 12 bases. CDR3 length equals 16 residues. The V gene's germline CDR1 is SGHTA and CDR2 FQGNSA. V shed 5 bases and J 3 bases; nucleotides not matched to a gene: 6. The CDR3 DNA reads TGTGCCAGCAGCCTTCGGACTAGCGGGGCGACAGATACGCAGTATTTT. This gives the protein CASSLRTSGATDTQYF.

The chain uses TRBV30 and TRBJ2-5; weak D call: TRBD2 (5 bases). Trimming left V 0 bases short and J 4 bases short, with 9 bases between. Germline V CDR1 and CDR2: GTSNPN, SVGIG (reference sequence). The CDR3 spans 13 residues. CDR3 sequence reads: CAWSVGGLETQYF. The CDR3 region has the DNA TGTGCCTGGAGTGTAGGCGGGTTAGAGACCCAGTACTTC.

The V call is TRBV4-1, the J call TRBJ2-5, with D perhaps assigned TRBD1 or TRBD2 (5 bases each). Germline V CDR1 and CDR2: MGHRA, YSYEKL. V was cut by 0 bases and J by 0 bases, with 17 bases left in between. The CDR3 has 18 residues. The CDR3 region has the DNA TGCGCCAGCAGCCAAGAAAAAGATGGGGGTGGGTACCAAGAGACCCAGTACTTC. Translating it yields CASSQEKDGGGYQETQYF.

V gene TRBV5-6 combines with J gene TRBJ2-5, with D unclear. V lost 0 bases and J 3 bases, leaving 6 bases between the germline ends. The CDR3 contains 13 residues. Germline-derived CDR1 and CDR2 are SGHDT and YYEEEE. The CDR3 spells CASSLGRKETQYF. In DNA, the CDR3 is TGTGCCAGCAGCTTGGGGCGGAAAGAGACCCAGTACTTC.